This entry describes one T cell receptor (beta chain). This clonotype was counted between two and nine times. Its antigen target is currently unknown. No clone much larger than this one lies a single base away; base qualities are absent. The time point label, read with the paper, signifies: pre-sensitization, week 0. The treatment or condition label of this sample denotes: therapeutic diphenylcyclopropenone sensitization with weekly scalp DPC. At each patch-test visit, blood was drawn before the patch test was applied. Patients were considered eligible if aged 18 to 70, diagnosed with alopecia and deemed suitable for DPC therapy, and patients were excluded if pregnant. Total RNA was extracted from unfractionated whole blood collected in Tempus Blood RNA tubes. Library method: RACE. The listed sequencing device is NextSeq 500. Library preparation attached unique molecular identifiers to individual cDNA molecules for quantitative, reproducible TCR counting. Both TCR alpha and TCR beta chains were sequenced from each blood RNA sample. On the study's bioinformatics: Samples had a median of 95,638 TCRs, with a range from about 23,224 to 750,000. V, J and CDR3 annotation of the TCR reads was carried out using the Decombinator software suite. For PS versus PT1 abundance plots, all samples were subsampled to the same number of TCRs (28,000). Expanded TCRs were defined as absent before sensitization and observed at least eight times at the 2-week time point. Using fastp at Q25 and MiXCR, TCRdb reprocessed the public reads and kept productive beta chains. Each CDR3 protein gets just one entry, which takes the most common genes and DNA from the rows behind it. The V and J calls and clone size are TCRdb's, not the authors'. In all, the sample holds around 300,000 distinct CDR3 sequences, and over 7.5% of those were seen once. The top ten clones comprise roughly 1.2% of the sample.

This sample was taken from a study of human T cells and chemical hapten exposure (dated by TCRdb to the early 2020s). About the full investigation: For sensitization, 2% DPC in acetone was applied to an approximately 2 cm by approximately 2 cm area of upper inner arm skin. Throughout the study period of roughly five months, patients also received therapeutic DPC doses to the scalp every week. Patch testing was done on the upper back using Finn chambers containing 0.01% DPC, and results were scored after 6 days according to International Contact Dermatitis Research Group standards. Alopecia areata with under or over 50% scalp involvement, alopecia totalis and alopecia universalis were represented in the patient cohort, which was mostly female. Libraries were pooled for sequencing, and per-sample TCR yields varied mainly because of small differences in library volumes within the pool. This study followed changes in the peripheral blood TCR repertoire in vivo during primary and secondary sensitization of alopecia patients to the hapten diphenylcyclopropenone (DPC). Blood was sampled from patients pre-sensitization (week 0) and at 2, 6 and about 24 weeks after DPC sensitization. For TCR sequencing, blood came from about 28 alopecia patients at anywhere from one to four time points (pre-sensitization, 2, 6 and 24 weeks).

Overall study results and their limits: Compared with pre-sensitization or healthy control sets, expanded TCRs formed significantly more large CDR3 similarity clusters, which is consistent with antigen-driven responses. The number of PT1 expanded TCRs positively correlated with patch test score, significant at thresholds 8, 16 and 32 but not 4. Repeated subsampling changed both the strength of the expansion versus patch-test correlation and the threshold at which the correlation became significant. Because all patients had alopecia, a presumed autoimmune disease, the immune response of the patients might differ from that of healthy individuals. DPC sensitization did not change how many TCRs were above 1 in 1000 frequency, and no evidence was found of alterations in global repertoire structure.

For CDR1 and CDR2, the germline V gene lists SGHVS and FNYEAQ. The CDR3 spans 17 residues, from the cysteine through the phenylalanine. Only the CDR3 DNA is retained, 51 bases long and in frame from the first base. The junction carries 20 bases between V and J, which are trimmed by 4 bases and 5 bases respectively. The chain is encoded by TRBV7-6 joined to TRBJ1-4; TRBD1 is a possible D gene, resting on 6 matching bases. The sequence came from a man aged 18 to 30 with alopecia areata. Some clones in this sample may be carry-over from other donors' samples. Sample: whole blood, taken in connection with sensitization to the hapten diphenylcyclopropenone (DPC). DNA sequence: TGTGCCAGCAGCTCTCACGGGACATGGGGTTCGAATGAAAAACTGTTTTTT. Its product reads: CASSSHGTWGSNEKLFF.